The next 30 T cell receptor beta chains were all read from a single sample in a study of T-cell reconstitution after alpha-beta-depleted transplantation in children. It was with unique molecular identifiers that the TCRbeta library was prepared. TCRdb processed the PCR reads anew with MiXCR; each CDR3 protein has one entry. Found here are about 200,000 distinct CDR3 sequences, roughly a sixth of them singletons; the top ten hold about 41%. This material consisted of PBMCs, mostly from graft donor cells, taken 360 days after TCRalphabeta/CD19-depleted stem cell transplant. These receptors were taken from a male patient aged 2-15 years who had a stem cell transplant for acute lymphoblastic leukemia, so the T cells may come from the graft donor.

V is TRBV20-1 and J is TRBJ1-1, with D possibly matching TRBD1 (6 bases). Looked up from germline, CDR1 is DFQATT and CDR2 is SNEGSKA (reference sequence). The CDR3 runs to 14 residues. V gave up 0 bases and J gave up 1 base, with 9 bases separating them. The CDR3 sequence: CSARDGGANTEAFF. CDR3 sequence (DNA): TGCAGTGCTAGAGATGGGGGGGCGAACACTGAAGCTTTCTTT.

This clonotype was picked up a small number of times. The J gene is TRBJ2-7, the V gene TRBV6-1; D perhaps matches TRBD2 (6 bases). V gave up 6 bases and J gave up 7 bases, with 31 bases separating them. Germline values: CDR1 MNHNS, CDR2 SASEGT. The CDR3 runs to 18 residues. CDR3 sequence: CASSLWPLRGFSPWEQYF. For the CDR3, the DNA is TGTGCCAGCAGCCTATGGCCCCTACGGGGGTTCTCCCCGTGGGAGCAGTACTTC.

In this sample, this clonotype turned up a few times. This sequence joins TRBV30 and TRBJ2-7; 9 bases fit TRBD1. Germline CDR1 GTSNPN, CDR2 SVGIG (reference sequence). After removal of 3 bases from V and 5 bases from J, the junction contained 2 bases not matched to a gene. The CDR3 sequence is 12 residues long. CDR3 DNA: TGTGCCTGGAGCGGACAGGGGAACGAGCAGTACTTC. Translating it yields CAWSGQGNEQYF. The full variable domain, rest sourced from reference TRBV30 and TRBJ2-7, is SQTIHQWPATLVQPVGSPLSLECTVEGTSNPNLYWYRQAAGRGLQLLFYSVGIGQISSEVPQNLSASRPQDRQFILSSKKLLLSDSGFYLCAWSGQGNEQYFGPGTRLTVT.

This clonotype was detected only a few times. J is TRBJ2-2 and V is TRBV7-8; 13 bases map to TRBD2. The CDR3 consists of 17 residues. Germline-derived CDR1 and CDR2 are SGHVS and FQNEAQ. The V and J ends lost 5 bases and 4 bases, in that order; junction bases with no gene match: 7. The CDR3 DNA follows: TGTGCCAGCAGCGCTGGACTAGCGGGAGAGGGCACCGGGGAGCTGTTTTTT. It yields the protein CASSAGLAGEGTGELFF.

The chain is built from TRBV5-1 and TRBJ2-7; possible D gene TRBD2, 6 bases. This CDR3 region has 14 residues. Trimming took 0 bases from V and 5 from J, leaving 12 bases between them. CDR1 is SGHRS, CDR2 YFSETQ, per germline. The CDR3 is CASSLGDLANEQYF. CDR3 bases: TGCGCCAGCAGCTTGGGGGACCTAGCGAACGAGCAGTACTTC.

This clonotype was picked up many times. The chain is built from TRBV20-1 and TRBJ1-6; D is possibly TRBD1 (5 bases). Germline assignment: CDR1 DFQATT and CDR2 SNEGSKA (reference sequence). The CDR3 extends over 12 amino acids. CDR3 bases: TGCGGGGGGATTTGGGGTAATTCACCCCTCCACTTT. Amino acid sequence: CGGIWGNSPLHF.

The chain recombines TRBV11-2 with TRBJ1-3, with D uncertain. The CDR3 has 16 amino acids. V was clipped by 4 bases and J by 0 bases, with 13 bases between them. The germline V gene encodes CDR1 SGHAT and CDR2 FQNNGV. CDR3 bases: TGTGCCAGCAGCTCGAGGGCTGAAACCTCTGGAAACACCATATATTTT. Translated: CASSSRAETSGNTIYF.

The sample holds a few counts of this clonotype. For the CDR3, the DNA is TGTGCCAGCAGCGAAGCGGGGCTAGGCACAGATACGCAGTATTTT. Protein product: CASSEAGLGTDTQYF. The chain is built from TRBV12-3 or TRBV12-4 and TRBJ2-3; TRBD2 aligns across 7 bases. CDR3 length: 15 residues. Trimming cost V 6 bases and J 1 base; bases outside gene matches: 7.

This clonotype showed up just a few times. This rearrangement joins TRBV27 to TRBJ2-5; the match to TRBD1 covers 7 bases. V shed 3 bases, J shed 2 bases, and the junction held 6 bases outside the gene matches. CDR1 and CDR2 (germline): MNHEY, SMNVEV (reference sequence). This CDR3 is built from 15 residues. The CDR3 DNA sequence: TGTGCCAGCAGTTTCTCCAGGGGGAAACAAGAGACCCAGTACTTC. Protein: CASSFSRGKQETQYF.

The V and J genes are TRBV6-5 and TRBJ2-5; D gene ambiguous. Germline values: CDR1 MNHEY, CDR2 SVGAGI. V was shortened by 5 bases and J by 2 bases, with 12 bases between the two germline ends. The CDR3 sequence is 14 residues long. CDR3 nucleotide sequence: TGTGCCAGCAGTCTATCGCACGGGCAAGAGACCCAGTACTTC. Residues: CASSLSHGQETQYF.

This chain joins TRBV7-7 and TRBJ2-1, with a weak D call TRBD1 (6 bases). The germline V and J ends were trimmed by 0 bases and 8 bases, with 11 bases remaining between them. The CDR3 covers 14 residues. Germline-derived CDR1 and CDR2 are SSHAT and FNYEAQ (reference sequence). The CDR3: CASSLAQGLHEQFF. The CDR3 nucleotides read TGTGCCAGCAGCTTAGCGCAGGGGTTGCATGAGCAGTTCTTC.

The J gene is TRBJ2-7, the V gene TRBV7-9; D unresolved. V lost 5 bases, J lost 3 bases, and 17 bases lay in between. CDR3 length: 15 amino acids. CDR1 SEHNR and CDR2 FQNEAQ come from the germline V gene (reference sequence). CDR3 nucleotides: TGTGCCAGCAGCCCGCCCAGTCGTGAAATCTACGAGCAGTACTTC. Amino acids: CASSPPSREIYEQYF.

The table lists this clonotype with a few counts. The chain links TRBV4-2 to TRBJ2-7; no firm D call. Germline V CDR1 and CDR2: LGHNA, YNFKEQ. This CDR3 comprises 14 residues. V shed 5 bases and J shed 5 bases, with 16 bases lying between them. The CDR3, as DNA: TGTGCCAGCAGCGGAGCCGAAAAAGGGAACGAGCAGTACTTC. Its translation is CASSGAEKGNEQYF.

In nucleotides, the CDR3 is TGTGCCAGCAGCCCCACTTTCGCCAGGGGCAATGAGCAGTTCTTC. This sequence encodes CASSPTFARGNEQFF. The V gene is TRBV7-9, the J gene TRBJ2-1; tentatively, D is TRBD1 (6 bases). Germline V CDR1 and CDR2: SEHNR, FQNEAQ (reference sequence). The V gene lost 5 bases and the J gene lost 6 bases, with 17 bases spanning the gap. This CDR3 has 15 residues.

The J gene is TRBJ2-5, the V gene TRBV2; 10 bases are a match to TRBD2. Germline V gene lookup returns CDR1 SNHLY and CDR2 FYNNEI. CDR3 length: 14 amino acids. The junction had 6 bases not matched to a gene; V was cut back by 6 bases and J by 5 bases. The chain's CDR3 is CASRQRGGSETQYF. The CDR3 DNA follows: TGTGCCAGCAGACAGCGGGGGGGCAGCGAGACCCAGTACTTC.

This clonotype was picked up a small number of times. The rearrangement links TRBV2 to TRBJ2-4; 14 bases match TRBD2. The CDR3 sequence is 19 residues long. V lost 4 bases and J lost 3; bases outside the gene matches: 11. Germline V gives CDR1 SNHLY, CDR2 FYNNEI. The CDR3 coding sequence is TGTGCCAGCAGTGGACCGGGACTAGCGGGAGTTTCCGGCAAAAACATTCAGTACTTC. This sequence encodes CASSGPGLAGVSGKNIQYF.

This clonotype turned up a few times. The V call is TRBV5-6, the J call TRBJ2-5; D not resolved. Germline loops: CDR1 SGHDT, CDR2 YYEEEE. V was shortened by 0 bases and J by 4 bases, with 7 bases between the two germline ends. The CDR3 runs to 13 residues. The CDR3 sequence: CASSLGRRETQYF. CDR3 DNA: TGTGCCAGCAGCTTGGGTCGAAGAGAGACCCAGTACTTC.

This clonotype was seen more than once but under ten times. V usage is TRBV27 and J usage is TRBJ2-3; D gene ambiguous. Germline V gene lookup returns CDR1 MNHEY and CDR2 SMNVEV (reference sequence). This CDR3 is built from 13 residues. Deletions cut 1 base from V and 3 bases from J, with 5 bases between. CDR3 bases: TGTGCCAGCAGTTTATTTAGGACAGATACGCAGTATTTT. The encoded protein is CASSLFRTDTQYF.

This clonotype was observed a few times. This rearrangement joins TRBV29-1 to TRBJ2-1; D gene ambiguous. CDR3 size: 11 residues. Germline values: CDR1 SQVTM, CDR2 ANQGSEA. Between the trimmed V and J ends, which lost 5 bases and 4 bases, there was a span of 6 bases. The CDR3 region is CSVFRYNEQFF. The CDR3 DNA follows: TGCAGCGTTTTCCGATACAATGAGCAGTTCTTC.

This clonotype has only a few counts. The rearrangement uses TRBV9 and TRBJ2-2; D perhaps matches TRBD1 (5 bases). Trimming left V 0 bases short and J 1 base short, with 10 bases between. This CDR3 spans 16 amino acids. Germline V gives CDR1 SGDLS, CDR2 YYNGEE. CDR3 amino acids: CASSVAGHMNTGELFF. The CDR3 coding sequence is TGTGCCAGCAGCGTAGCTGGACACATGAACACCGGGGAGCTGTTTTTT.

The chain is built from TRBV20-1 and TRBJ2-6; D is uncertain. From germline, CDR1 is DFQATT and CDR2 SNEGSKA (reference sequence). CDR3 size: 13 residues. Between the trimmed V and J ends, which lost 4 bases and 3 bases, there was a span of 7 bases. As DNA, the CDR3 is TGCAGTGCTATACATGGTGGGGCCAACGTCCTGACTTTC. Protein: CSAIHGGANVLTF.

The chain has TRBV5-1 and TRBJ2-1; the D is unclear. CDR1 is SGHRS and CDR2 is YFSETQ in the germline V gene. Trimming took off 0 bases at V and 5 bases at J, with 6 bases between the two ends. CDR3 length: 13 residues. The CDR3 DNA sequence: TGCGCCAGCAGCTTGGTTGGTAACAATGAGCAGTTCTTC. Encoded protein: CASSLVGNNEQFF.

This clonotype was counted between two and nine times. V gene TRBV12-3 or TRBV12-4 combines with J gene TRBJ1-1, with TRBD1 matching 7 bases. V lost 5 bases, J lost 4 bases, and 4 bases stayed unmatched. The CDR3 is made up of 13 amino acids. The CDR3 spells CASSLYRGTEAFF. The CDR3 DNA follows: TGTGCCAGCAGTCTATACAGGGGCACTGAAGCTTTCTTT.

The sample holds a few counts of this clonotype. CDR3 loop: CASSIDRDRRSSYEQYF. DNA of the CDR3: TGTGCCAGTAGTATAGACCGGGACCGGAGGAGTTCCTACGAGCAGTACTTC. The chain is built from TRBV19 and TRBJ2-7; either TRBD1 or TRBD2 may supply D (5 bases each). Germline assignment: CDR1 LNHDA and CDR2 SQIVND (reference sequence). Trimming removed 0 bases at V and 1 base at J, with 16 bases between. The CDR3 is made up of 17 amino acids.

The CDR3 reads CASSPLGITYEQYF. For the CDR3, the DNA is TGTGCCAGCTCACCGCTAGGGATCACCTACGAGCAGTACTTC. The chain uses TRBV18 and TRBJ2-7; D is undetermined. The ends were cut back, 3 bases at V and 2 bases at J, with 11 bases in the middle. The V gene's germline CDR1 is KGHSH and CDR2 LQKENI. The CDR3 totals 14 residues.

In its sample, this clonotype was seen many times. The chain carries TRBV5-1 and TRBJ2-3, with 12 bases aligning to TRBD1. V dropped 4 bases and J dropped 4; count of bases not matched to a gene: 7. Germline CDR1 and CDR2: SGHRS and YFSETQ. This CDR3 contains 16 residues. The CDR3 here is CASSPRGTGGADTQYF. As DNA, the CDR3 is TGCGCCAGCAGCCCGAGGGGGACAGGGGGCGCAGATACGCAGTATTTT.

The chain couples TRBV29-1 to TRBJ2-1, with D unclear. The V gene lost 2 bases and the J gene lost 8 bases, with 10 bases spanning the gap. CDR1 and CDR2 from the germline V gene are SQVTM and ANQGSEA. The CDR3 is 12 residues long. The CDR3: CSVEWSVHEQFF. The CDR3 nucleotides are TGCAGCGTTGAATGGTCGGTCCATGAGCAGTTCTTC.

This clonotype was recorded many times. The chain joins TRBV6-2 or TRBV6-3 to TRBJ2-7, with D maybe TRBD1 (6 bases). The V gene's germline CDR1 is MNHEY and CDR2 SVGEGT. The CDR3 sequence is 14 residues long. With 0 bases removed from V and 6 bases from J, the gap between germline ends came to 12 bases. The CDR3 bases are TGTGCCAGCAGTTACTCTGTTGGGACACTCGAGCAGTACTTC. Translated, it gives CASSYSVGTLEQYF.

The genes are TRBV3-1 and TRBJ1-6; D ambiguous. The CDR3 totals 13 residues. From germline, CDR1 is LGHDT and CDR2 YNNKEL (reference sequence). Trimming removed 0 bases from V and 7 bases from J, with 4 bases in between. Here the CDR3 DNA reads TGTGCCAGCAGCCAAGAACAAAATTCACCCCTCCACTTT. Protein product: CASSQEQNSPLHF.

The chain recombines TRBV21-1 with TRBJ2-1; TRBD2 is the table's D call and was not checked against the DNA. TRBV21-1 corresponds to a pseudogene. The CDR3 consists of 16 residues. In DNA form, the CDR3 reads TGTGCCAGCAGCAAAGCTGAGGGAGAAGGCTACAATGAGCAGTTCTTC. Amino acids: CASSKAEGEGYNEQFF.